Following are 32 T cell receptor beta chains from one sample sequenced in a study of CD8 T cells in ankylosing spondylitis. Study-wide findings and caveats: Typical of ankylosing spondylitis blood, it appeared, was a TCR beta motif of several highly homologous variants.

These receptors have no known antigen. TCRdb analysed the 5' RACE reads with MiXCR anew, one entry per CDR3 protein. The sample consists of under 450,000 distinct CDR3 sequences, 17% of them appearing once. Material for sequencing was blood, either unsorted or a sorted T cell fraction (not recorded which). Receptors were obtained from a male donor with ankylosing spondylitis.

This rearrangement joins TRBV2 to TRBJ1-5; TRBD1 might be the D (5 bases). CDR3 length: 14 residues. Trimming shortened V by 6 bases and J by 0 bases, and 9 bases separated the two germline ends. Germline assignment: CDR1 SNHLY and CDR2 FYNNEI. The CDR3 DNA reads TGTGCCAGCAGCGGAGGGGATAGCAATCAGCCCCAGCATTTT. Amino acid sequence: CASSGGDSNQPQHF.

J is TRBJ2-1 and V is TRBV5-6, with 10 bases lining up with TRBD2. Germline V gene lookup returns CDR1 SGHDT and CDR2 YYEEEE. V lost 4 bases and J lost 6; bases outside the gene matches: 10. There are 16 residues in the CDR3. The CDR3 protein is CASSRARLAGANEQFF. The CDR3 DNA reads TGTGCCAGCAGCCGAGCCCGGCTAGCGGGGGCCAATGAGCAGTTCTTC.

The V call is TRBV30, the J call TRBJ2-4; TRBD2 matches at 9 bases. The length of the CDR3 is 15 residues. V lost 1 base to trimming and J lost 5 bases; unmatched junction nucleotides: 6. Germline-derived CDR1 and CDR2 are GTSNPN and SVGIG (reference sequence). The CDR3 nucleotides are TGTGCCTGGAGTGGAGGGCGGGGGGGCCAAAACATTCAGTACTTC. This codes for CAWSGGRGGQNIQYF.

The chain combines TRBV7-3 with TRBJ2-5, with TRBD1 identical over 9 bases. CDR1 is SGHTA and CDR2 is FQGTGA in the germline V gene. This CDR3 has 14 residues. Trimming removed 2 bases from V and 5 bases from J; junction bases left unmatched: 3. The CDR3 is CASSLGTGRETQYF. The CDR3 bases are TGTGCCAGCAGCTTAGGGACAGGGAGGGAGACCCAGTACTTC.

The chain is built from TRBV3-1 and TRBJ2-7; perhaps TRBD2 as D (6 bases). Germline V gene data show CDR1 as LGHDT and CDR2 as YNNKEL (reference sequence). Trimming took 1 base from V and 0 from J, leaving 7 bases between them. This CDR3 comprises 14 residues. The CDR3 DNA follows: TGTGCCAGCAGCCAAGGCGGGAACTCCTACGAGCAGTACTTC. As protein: CASSQGGNSYEQYF.

The V and J genes are TRBV29-1 and TRBJ1-2, with a tentative D call TRBD1 (5 bases). The V gene's germline CDR1 is SQVTM and CDR2 ANQGSEA. The CDR3 totals 14 residues. V shed 3 bases and J shed 3 bases, with 14 bases lying between them. The CDR3 protein is CSVDWGPKDYGYTF. DNA for the CDR3: TGCAGCGTTGATTGGGGCCCCAAGGACTATGGCTACACCTTC. Using reference TRBV29-1 and TRBJ1-2 for the parts outside the CDR3, the full variable domain is SAVISQKPSRDICQRGTSLTIQCQVDSQVTMMFWYRQQPGQSLTLIATANQGSEATYESGFVIDKFPISRPNLTFSTLTVSNMSPEDSSIYLCSVDWGPKDYGYTFGSGTRLTVV.

The V gene is TRBV7-3, the J gene TRBJ2-7; tentatively, D is TRBD2 (5 bases). Germline CDR1 is SGHTA and CDR2 is FQGTGA. V lost 5 bases, J lost 3 bases, and 11 bases lay in between. CDR3 length: 13 residues. This CDR3 is CASSPTGNYEQYF. DNA for the CDR3: TGTGCCAGCAGCCCCACGGGGAACTACGAGCAGTACTTC. The entire variable domain, with the rest obtained from reference TRBV7-3 and TRBJ2-7, is as follows: GAGVSQTPSNKVTEKGKYVELRCDPISGHTALYWYRQSLGQGPEFLIYFQGTGAADDSGLPNDRFFAVRPEGSVSTLKIQRTERGDSAVYLCASSPTGNYEQYFGPGTRLTVT.

The V and J genes are TRBV2 and TRBJ2-5; TRBD2 matches at 8 bases. Per germline, CDR1 SNHLY and CDR2 FYNNEI. The J segment lost 4 bases and the V segment lost 5 bases, leaving 6 bases of the junction unmatched. This CDR3 contains 14 residues. Here the CDR3 DNA reads TGTGCCAGCAGTAAGACTAGCGTTGGAGAGACCCAGTACTTC. Protein product: CASSKTSVGETQYF.

This sequence joins TRBV4-2 and TRBJ1-2; D is ambiguous. This CDR3 region has 12 residues. Per the germline V gene, CDR1 is LGHNA and CDR2 is YNFKEQ. V was pared by 6 bases and J by 7 bases, with 12 bases between. The CDR3 region is CASSNADGGYTF. The CDR3 DNA follows: TGTGCCAGCAGTAACGCGGACGGTGGCTACACCTTC.

The chain carries TRBV7-9 and TRBJ2-6; no reliable D call. There are 17 residues in the CDR3. V lost 1 base, J lost 1 base, and 11 bases lay in between. Germline V gene sequence: CDR1 SEHNR, CDR2 FQNEAQ (reference sequence). Written as DNA, the CDR3 is TGTGCCAGCAGCTTAGGTGCAGGTGGTTCTGGGGCCAACGTCCTGACTTTC. Its protein is CASSLGAGGSGANVLTF.

Only a few counts were recorded for this clonotype. The CDR3 sequence is CASSPPHQGDTQYF. CDR3 nucleotide sequence: TGTGCCAGCTCACCACCCCACCAGGGGGATACGCAGTATTTT. The chain carries TRBV18 and TRBJ2-3; maybe TRBD1 (6 bases). V was trimmed by 0 bases and J by 6 bases, leaving 10 bases between them. The CDR3 is made up of 14 amino acids. Germline V gives CDR1 KGHSH, CDR2 LQKENI.

At least ten counts were recorded for this clonotype. The chain has TRBV29-1 and TRBJ2-6; 9 positions agree with TRBD1. V shed 6 bases and J 4 bases; nucleotides not matched to a gene: 10. Germline V gene sequence: CDR1 SQVTM, CDR2 ANQGSEA. The CDR3 runs to 16 residues. CDR3 region: CSVGPGQGSGANVLTF. As DNA, the CDR3 is TGCAGCGTCGGACCGGGACAGGGTTCCGGGGCCAACGTCCTGACTTTC.

This chain connects TRBV7-2 to TRBJ1-4; 9 bases agree with TRBD1. This CDR3 comprises 13 residues. Germline V gives CDR1 SGHTA, CDR2 FQGNSA. Germline trimming cut 2 bases from V and 9 bases from J; bases unmatched to any gene: 1. CDR3 sequence: CASSLNRGQKLFF. In nucleotides, the CDR3 is TGTGCCAGCAGCTTAAACAGGGGGCAAAAACTGTTTTTT.

CDR3 coding DNA: TGCGCCAGCAGCCAAGAGGGGGGAAGGGCAGAGACCCAGTACTTC. This sequence encodes CASSQEGGRAETQYF. The genes are TRBV4-1 and TRBJ2-5; possible D gene TRBD2, 6 bases. CDR1 and CDR2 from the germline V gene are MGHRA and YSYEKL. This CDR3 has 15 residues. The V end lost 0 bases, the J end lost 4 bases, and 12 bases lay between the germline ends.

The chain couples TRBV6-5 to TRBJ1-1, with D perhaps matching TRBD1 (6 bases). Germline lookup yields CDR1 MNHEY and CDR2 SVGAGI. The CDR3 contains 16 residues. V was trimmed by 0 bases and J by 4 bases, leaving 15 bases between them. CDR3 region: CASSYSSGGSITEAFF. The DNA of the CDR3 is TGTGCCAGCAGTTACTCGAGCGGGGGCTCAATCACTGAAGCTTTCTTT.

This clonotype appeared a few times. The chain carries TRBV20-1 and TRBJ2-6, with unresolved D. The V end was cut by 2 bases, the J end by 1 base, with 9 bases between. CDR1 is DFQATT, CDR2 SNEGSKA, per germline (reference sequence). The CDR3 loop spans 15 amino acids. CDR3 sequence: CSARHVGSGANVLTF. CDR3 DNA: TGCAGTGCTAGACACGTGGGATCTGGGGCCAACGTCCTGACTTTC.

V and J are TRBV20-1 and TRBJ2-3; 8 nucleotides match TRBD2. Trimming cost V 2 bases and J 0 bases; bases outside gene matches: 13. The length of the CDR3 is 18 residues. The germline gives CDR1 DFQATT, CDR2 SNEGSKA (reference sequence). This chain's CDR3 is CSARPTCGRTLSTDTQYF. CDR3 nucleotide sequence: TGCAGTGCTAGACCGACTTGCGGGAGGACCCTTAGCACAGATACGCAGTATTTT.

The V call is TRBV2, the J call TRBJ1-5, with TRBD1 identical over 7 bases. The germline gives CDR1 SNHLY, CDR2 FYNNEI. The trim removed 4 bases at V and 7 bases at J, leaving 10 bases unmatched. The CDR3 runs 15 residues. The CDR3 DNA sequence: TGTGCCAGCAGTGGAGGGACAGAAGGGTACCAGCCCCAGCATTTT. This codes for CASSGGTEGYQPQHF.

The sample holds many counts of this clonotype. The J gene is TRBJ1-1, the V gene TRBV20-1, with 7 nucleotides matching TRBD1. There are 12 residues in the CDR3. V was pared by 2 bases and J by 9 bases, with 6 bases of the junction left unmatched. Germline assignment: CDR1 DFQATT and CDR2 SNEGSKA (reference sequence). CDR3 coding DNA: TGCAGTGCTAGAATGGACAGGCAAAAAGCTTTCTTT. Residues: CSARMDRQKAFF.

Only a few counts were recorded for this clonotype. Just one base apart from a much larger clone, this may be a read error. The chain links TRBV27 to TRBJ2-3; 7 bases align to TRBD2. CDR1 MNHEY and CDR2 SMNVEV come from the germline V gene (reference sequence). Unmatched junction bases numbered 2, after V lost 2 bases and J lost 0 bases. CDR3 size: 15 residues. As DNA, the CDR3 is TGTGCCAGCAGTTTAAGCGGGACTAGCACAGATACGCAGTATTTT. Translation: CASSLSGTSTDTQYF.

The J gene is TRBJ1-1, the V gene TRBV3-1; 9 nucleotides match TRBD1. The CDR3 is 16 residues long. V lost 3 bases and J lost 1; bases outside the gene matches: 6. CDR1 is LGHDT and CDR2 is YNNKEL in the germline V gene (reference sequence). This chain's CDR3 is CASSHTPGQGNTEAFF. As DNA, the CDR3 is TGTGCCAGCAGCCACACCCCGGGACAGGGGAACACTGAAGCTTTCTTT.

The sample holds a few counts of this clonotype. V and J are TRBV28 and TRBJ2-7, with TRBD1 as a possible D gene (6 bases). CDR3 length: 14 amino acids. Between the trimmed V and J ends, which lost 7 bases and 1 base, there was a span of 14 bases. Germline CDR1 reads MDHEN; CDR2 reads SYDVKM. CDR3 residues: CASTTDRISYEQYF. CDR3 sequence (DNA): TGTGCCAGCACCACCGACAGGATATCCTACGAGCAGTACTTC.

This clonotype was observed a handful of times. The V and J genes are TRBV6-1 and TRBJ2-3, with 10 bases fitting TRBD2. This CDR3 spans 19 amino acids. Germline V gives CDR1 MNHNS, CDR2 SASEGT. The V gene end was trimmed by 6 bases and the J gene end by 1 base; junction bases not matched to a gene: 16. CDR3: CASRVLGLAGDGGTDTQYF. The DNA of the CDR3 is TGTGCCAGCAGAGTCTTAGGGCTAGCGGGGGACGGGGGCACAGATACGCAGTATTTT.

The sample holds a few counts of this clonotype. V is TRBV20-1 and J is TRBJ1-1; D is unclear. This CDR3 comprises 12 residues. Germline loops: CDR1 DFQATT, CDR2 SNEGSKA (reference sequence). CDR3 in amino acids: CSGVQMNTEAFF. As DNA, the CDR3 is TGCAGCGGGGTACAGATGAACACTGAAGCTTTCTTT.

The chain joins TRBV7-8 to TRBJ1-2; the D gene is possibly TRBD1 (5 bases). Germline V lookup: CDR1 SGHVS, CDR2 FQNEAQ. This CDR3 has 15 amino acids. V was trimmed by 5 bases and J by 0 bases, leaving 13 bases between them. The CDR3 nucleotides read TGTGCCAGCAGCCCCCGCGGGGCATCTAACTATGGCTACACCTTC. Its translation: CASSPRGASNYGYTF. Supplemented by reference TRBV7-8 and TRBJ1-2, the full variable domain reads GAGVSQSPRYKVAKRGQDVALRCDPISGHVSLFWYQQALGQGPEFLTYFQNEAQLDKSGLPSDRFFAERPEGSVSTLKIQRTQQEDSAVYLCASSPRGASNYGYTFGSGTRLTVV.

V and J are TRBV5-1 and TRBJ2-1; 16 bases align to TRBD2. CDR3 size: 18 residues. Unmatched junction bases numbered 5, after V lost 1 base and J lost 4 bases. Germline V CDR1 and CDR2: SGHRS, YFSETQ. The CDR3 loop reads CASSLRGLAGGPYNEQFF. DNA for the CDR3: TGCGCCAGCAGCTTGAGGGGACTAGCGGGGGGGCCTTACAATGAGCAGTTCTTC.

The V call is TRBV11-2, the J call TRBJ2-7; 7 bases are shared with TRBD2. The CDR3 totals 16 residues. The germline V gene encodes CDR1 SGHAT and CDR2 FQNNGV. V was pared by 5 bases and J by 7 bases, with 17 bases of the junction left unmatched. The CDR3: CASSTHSGQFVGEQYF. The CDR3 nucleotides are TGTGCCAGCAGCACACATAGCGGGCAATTTGTTGGGGAGCAGTACTTC. The variable domain in full, completed from reference TRBV11-2 and TRBJ2-7, reads EAGVAQSPRYKIIEKRQSVAFWCNPISGHATLYWYQQILGQGPKLLIQFQNNGVVDDSQLPKDRFSAERLKGVDSTLKIQPAKLEDSAVYLCASSTHSGQFVGEQYFGPGTRLTVT.

This clonotype was found a few times. This chain uses TRBV12-3 or TRBV12-4 with TRBJ2-1, with 9 positions matching TRBD2. The CDR3 runs 14 residues. V trimming: 2 bases; J trimming: 9 bases; junction bases outside the gene matches: 5. The chain's CDR3 is CASSLRGGRGEQFF. The CDR3 coding sequence is TGTGCCAGCAGTTTACGGGGCGGGAGGGGTGAGCAGTTCTTC.

A few counts support this clonotype. The chain joins TRBV30 to TRBJ1-2; D remains ambiguous. The CDR3 has 13 residues. CDR1 is GTSNPN, CDR2 SVGIG, per germline (reference sequence). The germline V and J ends were trimmed by 3 bases and 6 bases, with 14 bases remaining between them. DNA of the CDR3: TGTGCCTGGAGCGGGGTTGGTCGGGATGGCTACACCTTC. This codes for CAWSGVGRDGYTF. The variable domain in full, with the rest retrieved from reference TRBV30 and TRBJ1-2, is SQTIHQWPATLVQPVGSPLSLECTVEGTSNPNLYWYRQAAGRGLQLLFYSVGIGQISSEVPQNLSASRPQDRQFILSSKKLLLSDSGFYLCAWSGVGRDGYTFGSGTRLTVV.

This chain joins TRBV7-2 and TRBJ2-2; 13 bases match TRBD2. The ends lost 4 bases at V and 2 bases at J; junction bases unmatched: 4. CDR1 is SGHTA, CDR2 FQGNSA, per germline. The CDR3 consists of 17 residues. CDR3 nucleotides: TGTGCCAGCAGCTCAGGACTAGCGGGAGTTAACACCGGGGAGCTGTTTTTT. Translated, it gives CASSSGLAGVNTGELFF.

V and J are TRBV4-1 and TRBJ2-7; 7 nucleotides agree with TRBD2. The CDR3 spans 18 residues. Germline CDR1 and CDR2: MGHRA and YSYEKL. The V segment lost 3 bases and the J segment 0 bases; nucleotides outside the gene matches: 14. For the CDR3, the DNA is TGCGCCAGCAGCCAGCCCTCCGGGAGGACCCTGAGCTCCTACGAGCAGTACTTC. It specifies CASSQPSGRTLSSYEQYF.

V usage is TRBV7-8 and J usage is TRBJ2-3, with a tentative D call TRBD1 (6 bases). The V and J ends lost 5 bases and 0 bases respectively, with 15 bases between them. CDR3 size: 16 residues. Germline V CDR1 and CDR2: SGHVS, FQNEAQ. In nucleotides, the CDR3 is TGTGCCAGCAGCCAGGCGACAGGAGCTAGCACAGATACGCAGTATTTT. It codes for CASSQATGASTDTQYF.